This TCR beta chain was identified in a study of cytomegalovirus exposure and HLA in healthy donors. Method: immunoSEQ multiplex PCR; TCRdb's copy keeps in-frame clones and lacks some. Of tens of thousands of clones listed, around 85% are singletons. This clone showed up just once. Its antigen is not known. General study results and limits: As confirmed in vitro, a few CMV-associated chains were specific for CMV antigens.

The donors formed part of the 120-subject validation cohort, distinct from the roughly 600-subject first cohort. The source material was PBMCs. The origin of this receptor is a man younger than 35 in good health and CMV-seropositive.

CDR3 DNA: TGTGCCAGCAGTTTCGGCGGGAGGGATAACACAGATACGCAGTATTTT. Its translation is CASSFGGRDNTDTQYF. The rearrangement joins TRBV27 to TRBJ2-3; TRBD2 matches at 9 bases. Germline CDR1 MNHEY, CDR2 SMNVEV (reference sequence). The CDR3 totals 16 residues. J gave up 2 bases and V 3 bases, and 6 bases lay outside the gene matches.